This TCR beta chain was found in a study of cytomegalovirus exposure and HLA in healthy donors. Study summary: Of all 400 or so donors who were genotyped, roughly 81% belonged to the Caucasian-associated ancestry cluster.

Germline loops: CDR1 SNHLY, CDR2 FYNNEI. V was pared by 4 bases and J by 3 bases, with 12 bases between. The CDR3 covers 14 residues. PCR involved 60 Vbeta and 13 Jbeta primers. Generated by immunoSEQ multiplex PCR, the TCRdb table keeps only in-frame clones and is missing some. The repertoire includes about 160,000 clones, 75% to 80% of them detected once, and around 0.96% sits in the top ten. Turning to this clone: The antigen is not known.

Study results and caveats: Likely technical artifact: a cluster of highly shared sequence variants. In a later analysis, at a false discovery rate of 0.05, 17,000 or so TCR beta sequences were associated with HLA alleles.

Regarding donors, all were healthy bone marrow donors. The sequence derives from a woman aged 45-65 years in good health and CMV-seropositive. V and J are TRBV2 and TRBJ1-2, with a tentative D call TRBD1 (5 bases). The sample consisted of PBMCs. For the CDR3, the DNA is TGTGCCAGCAGTGGTTCAATCAGGGACTATGGCTACACCTTC. This codes for CASSGSIRDYGYTF.